The 9 T cell receptor beta chains below were found in one sample sequenced in a study of T cells in Graves' hyperthyroidism and ophthalmopathy. What was amplified from RNA transcripts were TCR beta CDR3 regions. The primer set for the first-round RT-PCR of the TCR CDR3 was HTBI. TCRdb passed the multiplex PCR reads through MiXCR, listing each CDR3 protein once. The data show about 200,000 distinct CDR3 sequences, with less than 20% seen just once and roughly 55% held by the top ten. The material sequenced was blood. These receptors all stem from a woman aged 45-65 years with Graves' hyperthyroidism.

The CDR3 reads CASSSLQGRGNTEAFF. CDR3 in DNA: TGTGCCAGCAGCTCGCTACAGGGGAGGGGGAACACTGAAGCTTTCTTT. This chain joins TRBV7-6 and TRBJ1-1, with 7 bases aligning to TRBD1. The V and J ends lost 4 bases and 1 base, in that order; junction bases with no gene match: 9. The CDR3 sequence is 16 residues long. Germline V gene lookup returns CDR1 SGHVS and CDR2 FNYEAQ.

The table lists this clonotype with many counts. This chain links TRBV29-1 with TRBJ1-1; a possible D gene is TRBD1 (5 bases). Trimming removed 4 bases from V and 1 base from J, with 10 bases in between. This CDR3 has 13 amino acids. Germline values: CDR1 SQVTM, CDR2 ANQGSEA. The CDR3 spells CSVAFGGNTEAFF. DNA for the CDR3: TGCAGCGTTGCATTTGGGGGGAACACTGAAGCTTTCTTT.

This clonotype was detected only once. The chain combines TRBV6-2 or TRBV6-3 with TRBJ2-1; 8 bases map to TRBD1. The V segment lost 2 bases and the J segment 3 bases; nucleotides outside the gene matches: 3. CDR1 and CDR2 (germline): MNHEY, SVGEGT. This CDR3 has 15 residues. In nucleotides, the CDR3 is TGTGCCAGCAGTTACATTGGACAGGGCTACAATGAGCAGTTCTTC. This codes for CASSYIGQGYNEQFF.

There are many counts of this clonotype. J is TRBJ1-4 and V is TRBV6-6, with D hard to call. The CDR3 runs 14 residues. With 2 bases removed from V and 0 bases from J, the gap between germline ends came to 4 bases. Germline V gene sequence: CDR1 MNHNY, CDR2 SVGAGI (reference sequence). This CDR3 is CASSYPTTNEKLFF. The CDR3 coding sequence is TGTGCCAGCAGTTACCCTACAACTAATGAAAAACTGTTTTTT.

This rearrangement joins TRBV24-1 to TRBJ2-1; the match to TRBD2 covers 10 bases. Germline CDR1 and CDR2: KGHDR and SFDVKD. The junction had 9 bases not matched to a gene; V was cut back by 4 bases and J by 7 bases. The CDR3 runs to 16 residues. Here the CDR3 reads CATSDPSGRLRNEQFF. In DNA form, the CDR3 reads TGTGCCACCAGTGACCCTAGCGGGAGACTCCGGAATGAGCAGTTCTTC.

The table lists this clonotype with many counts. V gene TRBV20-1 combines with J gene TRBJ2-7, with 8 bases lining up with TRBD2. The CDR3 spans 17 residues. Trimming cost V 2 bases and J 0 bases; bases outside gene matches: 12. Germline V gives CDR1 DFQATT, CDR2 SNEGSKA (reference sequence). CDR3: CSARSLGGRTYSYEQYF. The CDR3 DNA follows: TGCAGTGCTAGAAGTTTGGGCGGGAGGACCTACTCCTACGAGCAGTACTTC.

The gene calls are TRBV5-4 and TRBJ2-7; the D is unclear. The CDR3 is 15 amino acids. With 0 bases removed from V and 0 bases from J, the gap between germline ends came to 10 bases. The germline CDR1 and CDR2 sequences are SGHNT and YYREEE (reference sequence). CDR3 coding DNA: TGTGCCAGCAGCTTGGACACCAATCCCTCCTACGAGCAGTACTTC. Translated: CASSLDTNPSYEQYF. The whole variable domain, filled in from reference TRBV5-4 and TRBJ2-7, reads ETGVTQSPTHLIKTRGQQVTLRCSSQSGHNTVSWYQQALGQGPQFIFQYYREEENGRGNFPPRFSGLQFPNYSSELNVNALELDDSALYLCASSLDTNPSYEQYFGPGTRLTVT.

This clonotype showed up many times. The rearrangement links TRBV7-3 to TRBJ2-3; TRBD1 agrees at 8 bases. Germline CDR1 SGHTA, CDR2 FQGTGA. Trimming cost V 6 bases and J 1 base; bases outside gene matches: 3. The CDR3 runs to 14 residues. The CDR3 nucleotides are TGTGCCAGCAGATTGACAGGGGGCACAGATACGCAGTATTTT. Protein sequence: CASRLTGGTDTQYF.

This clonotype was detected ten times or more. The V call is TRBV6-1, the J call TRBJ1-5; 9 positions agree with TRBD1. With 6 bases clipped from V and 6 bases from J, the junction kept 9 bases outside the gene matches. The CDR3 is made up of 15 amino acids. Germline V CDR1 and CDR2: MNHNS, SASEGT. CDR3 amino acids: CASRPSTGGGQPQHF. CDR3 in DNA: TGTGCCAGCAGACCATCGACAGGGGGAGGTCAGCCCCAGCATTTT.